This T cell receptor beta chain was recovered during a study of blood T cell repertoires in COVID-19. Study-wide context: The samples span acute and convalescent COVID-19 from the United States, Italy and Spain.

Someone with COVID-19 had been met by exposed participants within 2 weeks before study entry. Original methodology: It was from reference gene primer amplification that nucleated cell counts were estimated. TCRdb keeps only in-frame clones here, not all; method: immunoSEQ multiplex PCR. For V, J and clone size, that table is used; D and trimming come from the DNA. Of 400,000 to 500,000 clones listed, approximately 91% were seen once; the top ten hold 1.4%. Germline CDR1 and CDR2: LGHDT and YNNKEL (reference sequence). The CDR3 has 17 amino acids. V lost 1 base and J lost 1; bases outside the gene matches: 7.

The chain recombines TRBV3-1 (or the pseudogene TRBV3-2) with TRBJ2-7; 10 bases are a match to TRBD2. The sequencing input was PBMCs or T cells enriched from blood (not recorded which). This receptor was identified in a woman between 18 and 29 years old who had been exposed to COVID-19. The CDR3: CASSQVLAGAGSYEQYF. The CDR3 DNA is TGTGCCAGCAGCCAAGTCCTAGCGGGAGCGGGGTCCTACGAGCAGTACTTC.